Detailed here is one T cell receptor (beta chain). The table lists this clonotype with many counts. The specificity of this receptor is unknown. No qualities accompany the bases; no much larger clone lies one base away. The data derive from a study of T-cell reconstitution after alpha-beta-depleted transplantation in children listed by TCRdb under 2016. With respect to the entire study: Using TCR repertoire profiling, the study quantitatively followed how T-cell immune reconstitution unfolded in children after TCRalphabeta/CD19-depleted allogeneic hematopoietic cell transplantation.

The protocol used for the library was PCR. These reads were obtained on an Illumina HiSeq 2500. To normalize quantification of the TCRbeta repertoire, the TCR libraries were built with molecular barcoding that relied on unique molecular identifiers. TCRdb passed the public sequencing reads through fastp at Q25 and MiXCR, retaining productive beta sequences. One record per CDR3 amino acid sequence lists the most common genes and DNA. This sample is represented by 25,000 to 30,000 distinct CDR3 sequences; under 8% of them were singletons. Jointly, the top ten make up 5.5% to 7% of the sample. Study-wide findings and limitations: Over subsequent months, a decline in hyperexpanded clone frequencies was noted, and after one year, T-cell counts and TCRbeta diversity were mostly ascribed to newly produced T cells. In some patients, high TCRbeta diversity at day 60 was attributed to recipient T cells and intrathymic progenitors that had survived conditioning. The apparently early recovery of alphabetaT-cell counts about two months after transplant reportedly depended on only several hundred rapidly expanded clones that came from non-depleted graft cells.

The treatment or condition label, as the study defines it: allogeneic hematopoietic cell transplantation with graft depleted of TCRalphabeta T cells and CD19 B cells. TCRalphabeta/CD19-depleted allogeneic hematopoietic cell grafts were given to the transplant recipients, all of whom were children. This specimen consisted of PBMCs, mostly from graft donor cells, obtained 180 days after TCRalphabeta/CD19-depleted stem cell transplant. This sequence was found in a male patient between 10 and 17 years old who had a stem cell transplant for acute myeloid leukemia, so the T cells may come from the graft donor.

Read as DNA, the sequence is TGTGCCACCAGTGATCCTAGCGGGGGGGCCAGGAATGAGCAGTTCTTC. Translated, it reads CATSDPSGGARNEQFF. The chain links TRBV24-1 with TRBJ2-1, with 12 middle bases fitting TRBD2. The germline V and J ends show losses of 3 bases and 7 bases respectively, and no gene match explains 6 bases of the junction. CDR3 length: 16 amino acids, cysteine to phenylalanine. Only the CDR3 DNA stays, 48 bases, in frame from base 1. CDR1 and CDR2 are read off the germline V gene as KGHDR and SFDVKD.